This T cell receptor beta chain was documented in a study of shared clonotypes between healthy human individuals. The CDR3 spans 14 residues. The germline V gene encodes CDR1 SNHLY and CDR2 FYNNEI. V lost 2 bases, J lost 7 bases, and 12 bases lay in between. For sorted subsets, approximately 0.2 ug DNA per replicate equaled around 30,000 T cell genomes. Measured with immunoSEQ multiplex PCR; TCRdb has only the in-frame clones, and not every one. Among over a million clones listed, under 80% were seen once. This clonotype was obtained from a man younger than 30 in good health. The rearrangement links TRBV2 to TRBJ1-5; tentatively, D is TRBD1 (5 bases). Material: memory CD4+ T cells sorted from blood. Subset here: CD45RA-negative fraction. DNA for the CDR3: TGTGCCAGCAGTGAAATGCCTGAGGGGCAGCCCCAGCATTTT. Translated, it gives CASSEMPEGQPQHF.